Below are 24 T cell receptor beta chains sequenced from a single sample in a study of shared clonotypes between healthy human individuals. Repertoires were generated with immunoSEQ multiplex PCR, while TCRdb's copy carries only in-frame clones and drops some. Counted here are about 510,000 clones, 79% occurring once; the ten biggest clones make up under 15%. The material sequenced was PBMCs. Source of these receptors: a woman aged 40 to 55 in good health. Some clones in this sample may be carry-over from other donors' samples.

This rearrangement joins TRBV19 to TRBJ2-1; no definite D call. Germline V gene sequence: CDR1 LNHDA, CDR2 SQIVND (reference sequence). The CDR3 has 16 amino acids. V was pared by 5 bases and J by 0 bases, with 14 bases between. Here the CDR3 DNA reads TGTGCCAGTAGTCCCTCGATAGCCGGCTCCTACAATGAGCAGTTCTTC. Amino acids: CASSPSIAGSYNEQFF.

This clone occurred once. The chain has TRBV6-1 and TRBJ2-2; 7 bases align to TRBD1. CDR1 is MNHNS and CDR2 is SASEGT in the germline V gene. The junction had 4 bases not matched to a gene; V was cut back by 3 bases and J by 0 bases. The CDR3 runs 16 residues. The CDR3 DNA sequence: TGTGCCAGCAGTGAGGCCGGGACAGCGAACACCGGGGAGCTGTTTTTT. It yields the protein CASSEAGTANTGELFF.

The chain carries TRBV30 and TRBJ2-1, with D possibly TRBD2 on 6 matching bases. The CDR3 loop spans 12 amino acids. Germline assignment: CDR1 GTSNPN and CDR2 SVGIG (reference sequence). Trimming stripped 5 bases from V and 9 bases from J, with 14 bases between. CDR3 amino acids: CAWGDSQFEQFF. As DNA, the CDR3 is TGTGCCTGGGGGGACTCCCAGTTTGAGCAGTTCTTC.

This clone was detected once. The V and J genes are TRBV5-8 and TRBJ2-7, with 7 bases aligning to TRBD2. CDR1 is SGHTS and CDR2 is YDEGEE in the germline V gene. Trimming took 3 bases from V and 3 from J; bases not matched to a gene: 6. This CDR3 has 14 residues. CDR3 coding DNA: TGTGCCAGCAGCTCGGGGGGATTAGGCTACGAGCAGTACTTC. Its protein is CASSSGGLGYEQYF.

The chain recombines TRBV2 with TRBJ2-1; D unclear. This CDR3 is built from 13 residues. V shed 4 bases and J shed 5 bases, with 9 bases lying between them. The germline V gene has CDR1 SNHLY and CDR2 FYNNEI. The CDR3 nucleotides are TGTGCCAGCAGTGTCAGCGCCGACAATGAGCAGTTCTTC. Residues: CASSVSADNEQFF.

CDR3 nucleotides: TGTGCCAGCAGCTTACTCGCACCGGGACAGGGGGTTCGTGGTGAGCAGTTCTTC. Encoded protein: CASSLLAPGQGVRGEQFF. The gene calls are TRBV7-3 and TRBJ2-1; 11 nucleotides align to TRBD1. The CDR3 has 18 residues. The junction had 15 bases not matched to a gene; V was cut back by 2 bases and J by 9 bases. Per the germline V gene, CDR1 is SGHTA and CDR2 is FQGTGA.

CDR3 sequence reads: CASSLSAGQVVYTGELFF. CDR3 nucleotide sequence: TGTGCCAGCAGTTTATCAGCGGGACAGGTCGTATACACCGGGGAGCTGTTTTTT. The rearrangement joins TRBV27 to TRBJ2-2, with TRBD1 as a possible D gene (8 bases). CDR3 size: 18 residues. In germline, CDR1 is MNHEY, CDR2 SMNVEV (reference sequence). Trimming removed 0 bases from V and 3 bases from J, with 17 bases in between.

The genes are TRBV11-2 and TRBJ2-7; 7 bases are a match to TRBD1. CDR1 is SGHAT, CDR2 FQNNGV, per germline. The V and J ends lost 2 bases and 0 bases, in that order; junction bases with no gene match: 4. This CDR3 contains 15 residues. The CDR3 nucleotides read TGTGCCAGCAGCTTAACAGGGACAGCCTCCTACGAGCAGTACTTC. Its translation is CASSLTGTASYEQYF.

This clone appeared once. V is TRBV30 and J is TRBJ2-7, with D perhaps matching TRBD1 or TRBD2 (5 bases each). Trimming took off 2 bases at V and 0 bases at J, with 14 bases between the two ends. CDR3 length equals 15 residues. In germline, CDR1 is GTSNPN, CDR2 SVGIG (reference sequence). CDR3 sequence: CAWSSGLDSSYEQYF. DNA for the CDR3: TGTGCCTGGAGTTCGGGGCTCGACAGCTCCTACGAGCAGTACTTC.

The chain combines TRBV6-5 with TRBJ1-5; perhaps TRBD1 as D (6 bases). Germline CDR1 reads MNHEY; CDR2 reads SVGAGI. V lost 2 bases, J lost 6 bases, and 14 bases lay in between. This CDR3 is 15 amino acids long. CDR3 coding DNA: TGTGCCAGCAGTTACGGCCAGGGGTTGGGTCAGCCCCAGCATTTT. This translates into CASSYGQGLGQPQHF.

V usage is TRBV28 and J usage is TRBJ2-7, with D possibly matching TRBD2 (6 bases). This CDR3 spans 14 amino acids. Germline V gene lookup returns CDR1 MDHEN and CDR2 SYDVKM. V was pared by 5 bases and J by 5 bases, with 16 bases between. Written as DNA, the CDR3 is TGTGCCAGCAGTAGTGGGACTTTTCCTAACGAGCAGTACTTC. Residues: CASSSGTFPNEQYF.

CDR3 DNA: TGTGCCAGCAGTTTATTCGGGACTAGAACCTACAATGAGCAGTTCTTC. Translation gives CASSLFGTRTYNEQFF. This chain joins TRBV27 and TRBJ2-1, with 8 bases lining up with TRBD2. V lost 1 base and J lost 2; bases outside the gene matches: 4. In germline, CDR1 is MNHEY, CDR2 SMNVEV (reference sequence). This CDR3 region has 16 residues.

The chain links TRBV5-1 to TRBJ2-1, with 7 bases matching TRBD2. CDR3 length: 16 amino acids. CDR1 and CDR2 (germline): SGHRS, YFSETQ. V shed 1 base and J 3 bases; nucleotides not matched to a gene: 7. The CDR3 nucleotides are TGCGCCAGCAGCTTGAAGTCTAGCGGATTCTACAATGAGCAGTTCTTC. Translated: CASSLKSSGFYNEQFF.

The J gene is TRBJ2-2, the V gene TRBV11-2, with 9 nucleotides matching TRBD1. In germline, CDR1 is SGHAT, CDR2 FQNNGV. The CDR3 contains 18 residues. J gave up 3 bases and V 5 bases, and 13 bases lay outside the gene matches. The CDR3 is CASSPHLLGQGYTGELFF. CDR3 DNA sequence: TGTGCCAGCAGCCCCCATCTACTGGGACAGGGCTACACCGGGGAGCTGTTTTTT.

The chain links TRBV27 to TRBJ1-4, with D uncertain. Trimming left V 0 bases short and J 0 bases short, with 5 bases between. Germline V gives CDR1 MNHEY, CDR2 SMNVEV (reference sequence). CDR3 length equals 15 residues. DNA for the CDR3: TGTGCCAGCAGTTTATCGGGGACAACTAATGAAAAACTGTTTTTT. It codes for CASSLSGTTNEKLFF.

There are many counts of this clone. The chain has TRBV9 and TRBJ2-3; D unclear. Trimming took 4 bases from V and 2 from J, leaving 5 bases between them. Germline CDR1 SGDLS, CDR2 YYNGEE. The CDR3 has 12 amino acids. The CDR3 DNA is TGTGCCAGCAGCACCAACACAGATACGCAGTATTTT. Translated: CASSTNTDTQYF.

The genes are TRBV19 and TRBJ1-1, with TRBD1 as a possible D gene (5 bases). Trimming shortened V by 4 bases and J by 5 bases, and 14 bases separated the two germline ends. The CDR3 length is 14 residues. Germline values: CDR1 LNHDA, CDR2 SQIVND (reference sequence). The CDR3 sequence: CASSTAGRGTEAFF. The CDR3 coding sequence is TGTGCCAGTAGTACGGCGGGGCGAGGTACTGAAGCTTTCTTT.

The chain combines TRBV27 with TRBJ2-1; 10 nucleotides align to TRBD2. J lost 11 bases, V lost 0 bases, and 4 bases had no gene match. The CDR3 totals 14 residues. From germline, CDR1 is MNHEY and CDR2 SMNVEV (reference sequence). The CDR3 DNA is TGTGCCAGCAGTTTATCTGCTAGCGGGAGTAAGCAGTTCTTC. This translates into CASSLSASGSKQFF.

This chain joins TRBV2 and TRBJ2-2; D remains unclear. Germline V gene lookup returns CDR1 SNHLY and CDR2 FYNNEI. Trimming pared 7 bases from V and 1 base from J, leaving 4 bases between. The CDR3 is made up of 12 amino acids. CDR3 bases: TGTGCCAGCACCAAGAACACCGGGGAGCTGTTTTTT. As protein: CASTKNTGELFF. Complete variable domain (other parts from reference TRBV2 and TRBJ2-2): EPEVTQTPSHQVTQMGQEVILRCVPISNHLYFYWYRQILGQKVEFLVSFYNNEISEKSEIFDDQFSVERPDGSNFTLKIRSTKLEDSAMYFCASTKNTGELFFGEGSRLTVL.

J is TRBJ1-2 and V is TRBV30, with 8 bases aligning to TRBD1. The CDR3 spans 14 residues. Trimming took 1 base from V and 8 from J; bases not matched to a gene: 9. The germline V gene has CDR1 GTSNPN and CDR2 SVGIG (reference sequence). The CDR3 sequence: CAWSARDRLKGYTF. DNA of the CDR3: TGTGCCTGGAGTGCCCGGGACAGGTTAAAGGGCTACACCTTC.

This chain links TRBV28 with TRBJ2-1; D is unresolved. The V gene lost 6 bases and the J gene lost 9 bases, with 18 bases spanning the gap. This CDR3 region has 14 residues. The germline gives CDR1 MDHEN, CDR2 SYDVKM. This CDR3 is CASSVVSALGEQFF. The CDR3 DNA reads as TGTGCCAGCAGCGTCGTTTCGGCCCTCGGTGAGCAGTTCTTC.

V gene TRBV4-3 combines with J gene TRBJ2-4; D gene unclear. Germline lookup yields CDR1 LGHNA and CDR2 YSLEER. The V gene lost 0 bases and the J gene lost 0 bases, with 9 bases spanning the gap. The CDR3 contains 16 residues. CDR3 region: CASSQDRPLAKNIQYF. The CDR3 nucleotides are TGCGCCAGCAGCCAAGATAGGCCACTAGCCAAAAACATTCAGTACTTC.

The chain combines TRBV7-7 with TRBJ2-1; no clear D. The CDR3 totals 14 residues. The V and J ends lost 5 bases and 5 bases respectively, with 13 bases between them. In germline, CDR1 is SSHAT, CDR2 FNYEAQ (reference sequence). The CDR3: CASSAPNWDNEQFF. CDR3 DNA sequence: TGTGCCAGCAGCGCCCCCAATTGGGACAATGAGCAGTTCTTC.

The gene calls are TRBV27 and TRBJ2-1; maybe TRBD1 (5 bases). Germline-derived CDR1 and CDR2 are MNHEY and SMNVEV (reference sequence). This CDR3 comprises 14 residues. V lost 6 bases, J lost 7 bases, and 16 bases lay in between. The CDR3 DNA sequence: TGTGCCAGCAGACTTCAGGGTCTCGGTAATGAGCAGTTCTTC. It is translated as CASRLQGLGNEQFF.